The present entry profiles one T cell receptor (beta chain) with its context. This CDR3 spans 16 amino acids. V dropped 0 bases and J dropped 0 bases, with 9 bases sitting between them. In germline, CDR1 is MNHEY, CDR2 SVGAGI. The data belong to a study of blood T cell repertoires in COVID-19. On the study more broadly: Nucleic acid was either cDNA or gDNA, and it came from T cells, B-cell-depleted T cells, or PBMCs.

Assay: immunoSEQ multiplex PCR; the TCRdb copy retains only in-frame clones and omits some. Of 150,000 to 200,000 clones in the sample, just over 85% were seen once. The receptor was derived from a man between 60 and 75 years old with acute or convalescent COVID-19. The chain carries TRBV6-5 and TRBJ1-3; weak D call: TRBD1 (5 bases). Sequencing was done on a sample of peripheral blood. Here the CDR3 reads CASSYSVGGSGNTIYF. CDR3 bases: TGTGCCAGCAGTTACTCGGTCGGGGGCTCTGGAAACACCATATATTTT.